The TCR beta chain under discussion was sequenced for a study of T-cell reconstitution after alpha-beta-depleted transplantation in children. The study's findings and limits: It was newly produced T cells that mostly accounted for T-cell counts and diversity one year after transplant. Reports say that about two months after transplant, the alpha-beta T cells came out of several hundred graft clones that had expanded.

As it was prepared, the TCRbeta library received unique molecular identifiers. TCRdb redid the calling of the PCR reads with MiXCR, one entry per CDR3 protein. The sample lists around 250,000 distinct CDR3 sequences; under 30% were seen once. This clonotype was detected ten times or more. Its target is not known. The CDR3 has 11 residues. V lost 6 bases, J lost 1 base, and 4 bases lay in between. The germline V gene encodes CDR1 SGHDN and CDR2 FVKESK. The genes are TRBV14 and TRBJ2-7, with D unclear. The material sequenced was PBMCs, taken before TCRalphabeta/CD19-depleted stem cell transplant. This clonotype originated in a girl aged 2 to 10 with Fanconi anemia, due to receive a stem cell transplant. CDR3 residues: CASSQSYEQYF. In nucleotides, the CDR3 is TGTGCCAGCAGTCAGTCCTACGAGCAGTACTTC.